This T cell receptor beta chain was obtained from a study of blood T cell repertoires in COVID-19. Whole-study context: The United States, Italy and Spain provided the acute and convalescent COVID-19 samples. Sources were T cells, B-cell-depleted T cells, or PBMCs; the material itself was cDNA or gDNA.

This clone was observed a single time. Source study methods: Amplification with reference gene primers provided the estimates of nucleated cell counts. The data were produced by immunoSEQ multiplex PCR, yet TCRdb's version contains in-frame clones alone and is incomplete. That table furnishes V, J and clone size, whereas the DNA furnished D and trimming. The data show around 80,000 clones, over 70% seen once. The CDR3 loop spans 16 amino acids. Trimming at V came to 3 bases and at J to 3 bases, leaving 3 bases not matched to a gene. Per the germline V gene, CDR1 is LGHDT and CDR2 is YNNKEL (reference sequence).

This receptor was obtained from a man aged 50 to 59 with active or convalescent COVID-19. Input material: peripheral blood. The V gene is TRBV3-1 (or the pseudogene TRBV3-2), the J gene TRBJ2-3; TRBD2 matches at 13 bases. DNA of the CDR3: TGTGCCAGCAGCCATAGACTAGCGGGGGGTACAGATACGCAGTATTTT. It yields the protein CASSHRLAGGTDTQYF.